A selection of T cell receptor beta chains follows, all from one sample in a study of blood T cell repertoires in COVID-19. The assay was immunoSEQ multiplex PCR, and TCRdb's table has in-frame clones only and misses some. The data contain under 100,000 clones, around 87% of them seen just once; the ten biggest clones take up roughly a sixth. Sample: peripheral blood. These receptor sequences come from a human donor in a cohort sampled during active COVID-19. The CDR3 runs from the conserved cysteine through the conserved F or W. A D gene is named only where the DNA matches it firmly. The size of a clone is reported for some rows only, either as once, few or many, or as a class for expanded clones.

v_gene	d_gene	abundance	j_gene	CDR3nt	CDR3aa
TRBV19	.	.	TRBJ1-5	TGTGCCAGTAGTATAGGACAAGTCAATCAGCCCCAGCATTTT	CASSIGQVNQPQHF
TRBV3-1/TRBV3-2	.	.	TRBJ2-2	TGTGCCAGCAGCCAAGGGGTCGCGGGGGGGGAGCTGTTTTTT	CASSQGVAGGELFF
TRBV28	TRBD1	.	TRBJ1-2	TGTGCCAGCAGTCCGCGCGAAGGACAGGGGAACTATGGCTACACCTTC	CASSPREGQGNYGYTF
TRBV2	TRBD1	once	TRBJ2-2	TGTGCCAGCAGTTACCTGACAGGGGCCGGGGAGCTGTTTTTT	CASSYLTGAGELFF
TRBV5-5	TRBD2	.	TRBJ2-7	TGTGCCAGCAGCTCCTGGGGCCAGGGAGGGTCCTACGAGCAGTACTTC	CASSSWGQGGSYEQYF
TRBV7-2	.	.	TRBJ2-3	TGTGCCAGCAGCTTACGGGGGATAGCAGATACGCAGTATTTT	CASSLRGIADTQYF
TRBV4-3	TRBD1	.	TRBJ2-7	TGCGCCAGCAGCCTAGGAACAGGACAGGGCTACGAGCAGTACTTC	CASSLGTGQGYEQYF
TRBV11-2	.	.	TRBJ1-2	TGTGCCAGCAGCTTGAGTCGGGAGGGCTACACCTTC	CASSLSREGYTF
TRBV4-3	.	.	TRBJ1-1	TGCGCCAGCAGCCAAATAAGTAGGGGAAACACTGAAGCTTTCTTT	CASSQISRGNTEAFF
TRBV30	.	.	TRBJ1-5	TGTGCCTGGGGGCCGGGACTCAACCCATATAGCAATCAGCCCCAGCATTTT	CAWGPGLNPYSNQPQHF
TRBV7-3	.	.	TRBJ1-2	TGTGCCAGCAGCCAAGGGGGAGTCTATGGCTACACCTTC	CASSQGGVYGYTF
TRBV18	.	.	TRBJ2-5	TGTGCCAGCTCACCTACAGGTCGTCGGGAGACCCAGTACTTC	CASSPTGRRETQYF
TRBV7-3	.	few	TRBJ1-3	TGTGCCAGCAGCTTAGGGAGGGGCCTCGGAAACACCATATATTTT	CASSLGRGLGNTIYF
TRBV20-1	TRBD2	.	TRBJ2-7	TGCAGTGCTAATGAACTAGCGGGGCTTTCGGTGCAGTACTTC	CSANELAGLSVQYF
TRBV6-6	TRBD2	.	TRBJ2-5	TGTGCCAGCAGTTCGCAACTAGCGGGGGGGCGGGGCCAGTACTTC	CASSSQLAGGRGQYF
TRBV11-2	TRBD2	.	TRBJ2-3	TGTGCCAGCAGAAGCGGGGGGGACACAGATACGCAGTATTTT	CASRSGGDTDTQYF
TRBV28	.	.	TRBJ1-1	TGTGCCAGCAGTACTACTGCCCTTACGAACACTGAAGCTTTCTTT	CASSTTALTNTEAFF